These T cell receptor beta chains were read from a single sample in a study of blood T cell repertoires in COVID-19. Assay: immunoSEQ multiplex PCR; the TCRdb copy retains only in-frame clones and omits some. The table records tens of thousands of clones, 82% of them present only once. Specimen: peripheral blood. Receptors originate from a man aged 45-60 years with active or convalescent COVID-19. Each CDR3 is given with its conserved first and last residue. The D gene is left open where the match is weak. Size tells how often a clone was seen (once, few, many) or the class of an expanded clone, and some rows leave it out.

J gene: TRBJ1-5
clone size: .
V gene: TRBV5-1
D gene: .
CDR3 protein: CASSLGEGQPQHF
CDR3 DNA: TGCGCCAGCAGCTTGGGAGAGGGTCAGCCCCAGCATTTT

J gene: TRBJ2-3
clone size: .
V gene: TRBV2
D gene: TRBD2
CDR3 protein: CASSEAGGPTDTQYF
CDR3 DNA: TGTGCCAGCAGTGAGGCGGGGGGCCCCACAGATACGCAGTATTTT

J gene: TRBJ1-1
clone size: .
V gene: TRBV7-8
D gene: .
CDR3 protein: CASSRRGGTEAFF
CDR3 DNA: TGTGCCAGCAGCCGGCGGGGGGGCACTGAAGCTTTCTTT

J gene: TRBJ1-5
clone size: .
V gene: TRBV19
D gene: .
CDR3 protein: CASSKAGPHSNQPQHF
CDR3 DNA: TGTGCCAGTAGTAAAGCAGGGCCTCATAGCAATCAGCCCCAGCATTTT

J gene: TRBJ1-2
clone size: .
V gene: TRBV6-2/TRBV6-3
D gene: TRBD1
CDR3 protein: CASSSLPGQGSYGYTF
CDR3 DNA: TGTGCCAGCAGTTCACTTCCGGGACAGGGGTCCTATGGCTACACCTTC

J gene: TRBJ2-7
clone size: few
V gene: TRBV19
D gene: .
CDR3 protein: CASSMRVGEQYF
CDR3 DNA: TGTGCCAGTAGTATGCGGGTGGGCGAGCAGTACTTC

J gene: TRBJ1-5
clone size: .
V gene: TRBV10-1
D gene: .
CDR3 protein: CASSEYRDQPQHF
CDR3 DNA: TGCGCCAGCAGTGAGTACCGGGATCAGCCCCAGCATTTT

J gene: TRBJ2-5
clone size: .
V gene: TRBV6-5
D gene: TRBD1
CDR3 protein: CAIQGARETQYF
CDR3 DNA: TGTGCCATCCAGGGGGCGAGGGAGACCCAGTACTTC

J gene: TRBJ1-5
clone size: few
V gene: TRBV19
D gene: TRBD1
CDR3 protein: CASSRTGGGQPQHF
CDR3 DNA: TGTGCCAGTAGCCGGACAGGGGGCGGACAGCCCCAGCATTTT

J gene: TRBJ1-5
clone size: .
V gene: TRBV7-8
D gene: .
CDR3 protein: CASSHSSRTASNQPQHF
CDR3 DNA: TGTGCCAGCAGCCACAGCTCCAGGACAGCTAGCAATCAGCCCCAGCATTTT

J gene: TRBJ2-1
clone size: .
V gene: TRBV27
D gene: .
CDR3 protein: CASSYSPSYNEQFF
CDR3 DNA: TGTGCCAGCAGTTACAGTCCCTCCTACAATGAGCAGTTCTTC

J gene: TRBJ1-2
clone size: .
V gene: TRBV2
D gene: .
CDR3 protein: CASSDPIQAVYGYTF
CDR3 DNA: TGTGCCAGCAGTGACCCCATTCAGGCCGTCTATGGCTACACCTTC

J gene: TRBJ1-2
clone size: .
V gene: TRBV6-4
D gene: TRBD1
CDR3 protein: CASSDGQGISYGYTF
CDR3 DNA: TGTGCCAGCAGTGACGGACAGGGGATTTCTTATGGCTACACCTTC

J gene: TRBJ1-5
clone size: .
V gene: TRBV10-2
D gene: .
CDR3 protein: CASSERQSNQPQHF
CDR3 DNA: TGCGCCAGCAGTGAAAGACAGAGCAATCAGCCCCAGCATTTT

J gene: TRBJ2-1
clone size: .
V gene: TRBV30
D gene: .
CDR3 protein: CAWSRGGYNEQFF
CDR3 DNA: TGTGCCTGGAGTAGGGGGGGCTACAATGAGCAGTTCTTC

J gene: TRBJ1-2
clone size: .
V gene: TRBV7-8
D gene: .
CDR3 protein: CASSLDRLRGYTF
CDR3 DNA: TGTGCCAGCAGCTTAGACAGGCTTCGGGGCTACACCTTC

J gene: TRBJ2-1
clone size: once
V gene: TRBV5-6
D gene: TRBD2
CDR3 protein: CASSLETGGLLNEQFF
CDR3 DNA: TGTGCCAGCAGCTTGGAAACGGGGGGGCTTCTCAATGAGCAGTTCTTC